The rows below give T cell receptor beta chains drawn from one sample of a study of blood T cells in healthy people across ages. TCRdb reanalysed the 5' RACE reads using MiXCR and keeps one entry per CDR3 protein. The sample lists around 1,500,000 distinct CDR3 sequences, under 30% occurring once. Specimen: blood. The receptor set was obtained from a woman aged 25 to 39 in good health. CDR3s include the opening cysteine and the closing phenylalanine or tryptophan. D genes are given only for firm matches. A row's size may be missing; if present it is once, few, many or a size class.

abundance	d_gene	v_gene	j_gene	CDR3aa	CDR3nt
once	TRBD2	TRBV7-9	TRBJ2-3	CASSTGLAGVFTDTQYF	TGTGCCAGCAGCACGGGACTAGCGGGAGTTTTCACAGATACGCAGTATTTT
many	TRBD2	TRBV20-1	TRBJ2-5	CSASTPGLAGHPLEQYF	TGCAGTGCGTCGACCCCGGGACTAGCGGGGCACCCTCTTGAGCAGTACTTC
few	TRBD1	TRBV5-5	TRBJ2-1	CASSLTGVINEQFF	TGTGCCAGCAGCCTGACAGGGGTAATCAATGAGCAGTTCTTC
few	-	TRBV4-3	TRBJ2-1	CVSSQVLGASNEQFF	TGCGTCAGCAGCCAAGTGTTAGGGGCTAGCAATGAGCAGTTCTTC
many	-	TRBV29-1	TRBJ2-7	CSVDPGKGTIEQYF	TGCAGCGTTGACCCCGGAAAGGGGACCATCGAGCAGTACTTC
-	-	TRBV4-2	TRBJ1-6	CASSQREQGRSPLHF	TGTGCCAGCAGCCAACGGGAGCAGGGTCGATCACCCCTCCACTTT
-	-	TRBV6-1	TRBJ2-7	CASSEGPNLYEQYF	TGTGCCAGCAGTGAAGGCCCAAACCTCTACGAGCAGTACTTC
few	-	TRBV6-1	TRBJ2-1	CAGDTGLPPREQFF	TGTGCCGGGGACACGGGCCTACCCCCCCGCGAGCAGTTCTTC
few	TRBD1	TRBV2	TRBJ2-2	CASSRDRGDTGELFF	TGTGCCAGCAGCCGGGACAGGGGAGACACCGGGGAGCTGTTTTTT
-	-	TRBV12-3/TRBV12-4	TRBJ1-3	CASSSGNSGNTIYF	TGTGCCAGCAGTTCGGGCAACTCTGGAAACACCATATATTTT
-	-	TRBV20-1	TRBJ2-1	CSAPLGGGNNEQFF	TGCAGTGCTCCTCTGGGCGGGGGCAACAATGAGCAGTTCTTC
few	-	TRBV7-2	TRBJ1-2	CASSPEPSNPYGYTF	TGTGCCAGCAGCCCAGAGCCGTCTAACCCCTATGGCTACACCTTC
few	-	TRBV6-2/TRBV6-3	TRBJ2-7	CASRTRSSYEQYF	TGTGCCAGCCGAACTAGGTCCTCCTACGAGCAGTACTTC
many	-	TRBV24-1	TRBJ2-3	CATSREFPDTQYF	TGTGCCACCTCCCGGGAGTTCCCAGATACGCAGTATTTT
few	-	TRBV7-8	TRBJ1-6	CASSLVGEVSPLHF	TGTGCCAGCAGCTTAGTCGGGGAGGTTTCACCCCTCCACTTT
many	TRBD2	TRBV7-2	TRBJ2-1	CASSAGLAGGQNEQFF	TGTGCCAGCAGCGCGGGACTAGCGGGGGGTCAGAATGAGCAGTTCTTC
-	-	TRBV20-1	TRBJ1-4	CSALYDREKLFF	TGCAGTGCTCTTTATGATAGGGAAAAACTGTTTTTT
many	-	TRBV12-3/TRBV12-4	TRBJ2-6	CASRRKRSSGANVLTF	TGTGCCAGCAGGCGAAAACGGTCCTCTGGGGCCAACGTCCTGACTTTC
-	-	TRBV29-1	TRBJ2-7	CSVVEGKSSYEQYF	TGCAGCGTTGTAGAGGGCAAGAGCTCCTACGAGCAGTACTTC
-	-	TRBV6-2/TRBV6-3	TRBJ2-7	CASSGTGPILYEQYF	TGTGCCAGCAGTGGAACAGGTCCCATTCTCTACGAGCAGTACTTC
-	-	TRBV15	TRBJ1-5	CATSRGGAAQPQHF	TGTGCCACCAGCAGGGGGGGGGCGGCTCAGCCCCAGCATTTT
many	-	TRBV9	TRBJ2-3	CASSPRGGTDTDTQYF	TGTGCCAGCAGCCCCCGTGGGGGGACTGACACAGATACGCAGTATTTT